The source of this TCR beta chain is a study of siplizumab effects on memory and regulatory T cells. CDR1 MNHEY and CDR2 SMNVEV come from the germline V gene (reference sequence). V shed 5 bases, J shed 8 bases, and the junction held 6 bases outside the gene matches. The CDR3 is 14 residues long. Libraries were prepared by immunoSEQ multiplex PCR; TCRdb keeps only in-frame clonotypes and omits some of them. The repertoire has about 72,000 clones, 91% of them found once; the top ten carry about 27%. Study-wide results and limits: Major contributors to the alloresponse seemed to be naive T cells, which also appeared more diverse than memory cells. There were only a minor fraction of alloreactive clones that mapped to unstimulated subsets. Only a minority of proliferating CD4+ or CD8+ clones had an assignable naive or memory phenotype, with roughly 80-96% lacking one.

Points on this clone: What it binds is unknown.

Input material: CD8+ T cells sorted from blood. The chain joins TRBV27 to TRBJ1-4; 9 bases are a match to TRBD1. The receptor was isolated from a human donor in good health. The CDR3 coding sequence is TGTGCCAGCAGTCGCCCGGGACAGGGAGAAAAACTGTTTTTT. Amino acid sequence: CASSRPGQGEKLFF.